The 28 T cell receptor beta chains presented below share a single source sample, sequenced in a study of T cells in localized non-small cell lung cancer. Using immunoSEQ multiplex PCR, the repertoire was profiled, and TCRdb retains in-frame clones only, with some absent. Here the sample spans 15,000 to 20,000 clones, 90% being singletons. The sequencing used peripheral blood mononuclear cells, collected before any cancer treatment. These TCRs come from a woman aged 35 to 70 with stage III lung adenocarcinoma.

The chain uses TRBV11-2 and TRBJ2-1; D is unresolved. Trimming shortened V by 0 bases and J by 10 bases, and 10 bases separated the two germline ends. This CDR3 is 13 amino acids long. Germline CDR1 reads SGHAT; CDR2 reads FQNNGV. The CDR3, as DNA: TGTGCCAGCAGCTTAGAAACCCTCGTCGAGCAGTTCTTC. Translated: CASSLETLVEQFF. Supplemented by reference TRBV11-2 and TRBJ2-1, the full variable domain reads EAGVAQSPRYKIIEKRQSVAFWCNPISGHATLYWYQQILGQGPKLLIQFQNNGVVDDSQLPKDRFSAERLKGVDSTLKIQPAKLEDSAVYLCASSLETLVEQFFGPGTRLTVL.

The CDR3 reads CASSDRWGTSTDTQYF. The CDR3 DNA is TGTGCCAGCAGTGACAGATGGGGGACCAGCACAGATACGCAGTATTTT. The chain uses TRBV6-4 and TRBJ2-3; perhaps D is TRBD1 or TRBD2 (5 bases each). Trimming removed 2 bases from V and 0 bases from J, with 12 bases in between. Germline V lookup: CDR1 MRHNA, CDR2 SNTAGT. CDR3 length: 16 amino acids.

The J gene is TRBJ2-1, the V gene TRBV30; TRBD2 matches at 10 bases. The CDR3 loop spans 15 amino acids. Germline values: CDR1 GTSNPN, CDR2 SVGIG (reference sequence). Losses at the gene ends were 2 bases for V and 0 bases for J; bases not matched to a gene: 1. In DNA form, the CDR3 reads TGTGCCTGGAGTTCTAGCGGGAGCTCCTACAATGAGCAGTTCTTC. Its translation: CAWSSSGSSYNEQFF. Looking up the rest from reference TRBV30 and TRBJ2-1 gives the full variable domain: SQTIHQWPATLVQPVGSPLSLECTVEGTSNPNLYWYRQAAGRGLQLLFYSVGIGQISSEVPQNLSASRPQDRQFILSSKKLLLSDSGFYLCAWSSSGSSYNEQFFGPGTRLTVL.

This clone was counted only a few times. The chain couples TRBV5-1 to TRBJ1-1; D unresolved. CDR1 and CDR2 (germline): SGHRS, YFSETQ. The CDR3 has 15 amino acids. The V end lost 4 bases, the J end lost 1 base, and 14 bases lay between the germline ends. CDR3 coding DNA: TGCGCCAGCAGCCTGCTACTGAGTACGAACACTGAAGCTTTCTTT. It translates to CASSLLLSTNTEAFF. The entire variable domain, with the rest obtained from reference TRBV5-1 and TRBJ1-1, is as follows: KAGVTQTPRYLIKTRGQQVTLSCSPISGHRSVSWYQQTPGQGLQFLFEYFSETQRNKGNFPGRFSGRQFSNSRSEMNVSTLELGDSALYLCASSLLLSTNTEAFFGQGTRLTVV.

The chain is built from TRBV7-2 and TRBJ1-6; 8 bases align to TRBD1. Germline lookup yields CDR1 SGHTA and CDR2 FQGNSA. The CDR3 totals 14 residues. Germline trimming cut 1 base from V and 10 bases from J; bases unmatched to any gene: 3. CDR3 sequence: CASSLGTGKSPLHF. CDR3 bases: TGTGCCAGCAGCTTAGGGACAGGGAAATCACCCCTCCACTTT. The variable domain in full, completed from reference TRBV7-2 and TRBJ1-6, reads GAGVSQSPSNKVTEKGKDVELRCDPISGHTALYWYRQSLGQGLEFLIYFQGNSAPDKSGLPSDRFSAERTGGSVSTLTIQRTQQEDSAVYLCASSLGTGKSPLHFGNGTRLTVT.

The V call is TRBV29-1, the J call TRBJ1-5; tentative D call: TRBD1 (5 bases). The germline V gene has CDR1 SQVTM and CDR2 ANQGSEA. The CDR3 runs to 13 residues. Trimming shortened V by 7 bases and J by 3 bases, and 13 bases separated the two germline ends. CDR3 region: CSAVGGFNQPQHF. The CDR3 DNA follows: TGCAGCGCGGTGGGGGGTTTCAATCAGCCCCAGCATTTT.

The gene calls are TRBV9 and TRBJ2-7, with 8 bases lining up with TRBD2. This CDR3 has 15 amino acids. CDR1 is SGDLS, CDR2 YYNGEE, per germline. V lost 3 bases and J lost 0; bases outside the gene matches: 5. CDR3 amino acids: CASSEGLGGSYEQYF. In nucleotides, the CDR3 is TGTGCCAGCAGCGAGGGACTAGGGGGCTCCTACGAGCAGTACTTC.

This rearrangement joins TRBV15 to TRBJ2-5; D is unresolved. Germline-derived CDR1 and CDR2 are LNHNV and YYDKDF (reference sequence). The CDR3 covers 11 residues. V lost 3 bases, J lost 3 bases, and 2 bases lay in between. The CDR3 reads CATSREETQYF. Here the CDR3 DNA reads TGTGCCACCAGCAGGGAAGAGACCCAGTACTTC. The whole variable domain, filled in from reference TRBV15 and TRBJ2-5, reads DAMVIQNPRYQVTQFGKPVTLSCSQTLNHNVMYWYQQKSSQAPKLLFHYYDKDFNNEADTPDNFQSRRPNTSFCFLDIRSPGLGDTAMYLCATSREETQYFGPGTRLLVL.

The chain carries TRBV19 and TRBJ2-7; 8 bases map to TRBD1. The V gene's germline CDR1 is LNHDA and CDR2 SQIVND (reference sequence). V lost 3 bases and J lost 2; bases outside the gene matches: 6. The CDR3 length is 15 residues. In nucleotides, the CDR3 is TGTGCCAGTAGTATCTCCGGGACAGGAGCCTACGAGCAGTACTTC. It encodes CASSISGTGAYEQYF.

This chain uses TRBV7-2 with TRBJ1-5; TRBD1 might be the D (5 bases). Trimming shortened V by 2 bases and J by 7 bases, and 12 bases separated the two germline ends. This CDR3 is built from 14 residues. Looked up from germline, CDR1 is SGHTA and CDR2 is FQGNSA. In DNA form, the CDR3 reads TGTGCCAGCAGCTTATGGGGGATCTACCAGCCCCAGCATTTT. It specifies CASSLWGIYQPQHF.

The V gene is TRBV4-1, the J gene TRBJ1-3, with 9 bases lining up with TRBD1. The CDR3 extends over 16 amino acids. V shed 6 bases and J 3 bases; nucleotides not matched to a gene: 9. CDR1 is MGHRA, CDR2 YSYEKL, per germline. In DNA, the CDR3 is TGCGCCAGCAGGGCCCCGGGACAGGGCTTTGGAAACACCATATATTTT. Its translation is CASRAPGQGFGNTIYF.

Here the CDR3 DNA reads TGTGCCAGCAGCTTTATGGGCGGGAACACCGGGGAGCTGTTTTTT. It specifies CASSFMGGNTGELFF. The V call is TRBV7-2, the J call TRBJ2-2, with D hard to call. The CDR3 is 15 amino acids. V lost 3 bases and J 1 base, leaving 9 bases between the germline ends. Germline V gives CDR1 SGHTA, CDR2 FQGNSA.

On this clone: This specimen includes other DNA sequences encoding the same CDR3. The rearrangement links TRBV5-1 to TRBJ2-2; 7 bases are a match to TRBD1. J lost 4 bases, V lost 3 bases, and 3 bases had no gene match. Germline V lookup: CDR1 SGHRS, CDR2 YFSETQ. The CDR3 totals 14 residues. The CDR3 is CASSSGQFTGELFF. The CDR3 nucleotides read TGCGCCAGCAGCTCGGGACAGTTCACCGGGGAGCTGTTTTTT.

The chain is built from TRBV6-6 and TRBJ1-2, with unresolved D. The ends were cut back, 5 bases at V and 5 bases at J, with 9 bases in the middle. The CDR3 is 12 residues long. Germline assignment: CDR1 MNHNY and CDR2 SVGAGI (reference sequence). This chain's CDR3 is CASSPRGYGYTF. CDR3 bases: TGTGCCAGCAGTCCCCGAGGGTATGGCTACACCTTC.

This chain joins TRBV5-4 and TRBJ1-2, with 7 bases aligning to TRBD1. Per germline, CDR1 SGHNT and CDR2 YYREEE (reference sequence). The CDR3 spans 13 residues. Trimming removed 2 bases from V and 7 bases from J; junction bases left unmatched: 5. The DNA for the CDR3 is TGTGCCAGCAGCTTTGTAGGGGGCAGTGGCTACACCTTC. Residues: CASSFVGGSGYTF.

This sequence joins TRBV29-1 and TRBJ2-2; D unclear. With 4 bases removed from V and 8 bases from J, the gap between germline ends came to 11 bases. Per the germline V gene, CDR1 is SQVTM and CDR2 is ANQGSEA. The CDR3 is 12 residues long. The DNA of the CDR3 is TGCAGCGTTGGACAAAGCCAAGGGGAGCTGTTTTTT. Translating gives CSVGQSQGELFF.

This chain links TRBV11-2 with TRBJ2-3; possibly TRBD1 for D (5 bases). This CDR3 spans 16 amino acids. From germline, CDR1 is SGHAT and CDR2 FQNNGV. Between the trimmed V and J ends, which lost 2 bases and 1 base, there was a span of 13 bases. The CDR3 DNA is TGTGCCAGCAGCTTAAGCAGGGTGGGTCGCACAGATACGCAGTATTTT. Encoded protein: CASSLSRVGRTDTQYF.

There are a few counts of this clone. The rearrangement links TRBV5-1 to TRBJ2-2; 11 bases line up with TRBD2. The germline V gene has CDR1 SGHRS and CDR2 YFSETQ. The CDR3 runs to 16 residues. Trimming at V came to 4 bases and at J to 2 bases, leaving 4 bases not matched to a gene. CDR3 coding DNA: TGCGCCAGCAGCCCCGGGACTAGCGGCAACACCGGGGAGCTGTTTTTT. This codes for CASSPGTSGNTGELFF.

The chain recombines TRBV7-2 with TRBJ1-1, with 10 bases lining up with TRBD1. Trimming removed 5 bases from V and 1 base from J; junction bases left unmatched: 1. This CDR3 is 14 amino acids long. Looked up from germline, CDR1 is SGHTA and CDR2 is FQGNSA. The CDR3 nucleotides read TGTGCCAGCAGCAGGGACAGGGGGAACACTGAAGCTTTCTTT. This translates into CASSRDRGNTEAFF.

The V call is TRBV19, the J call TRBJ1-2; 7 bases match TRBD1. The J segment lost 4 bases and the V segment lost 6 bases, leaving 5 bases of the junction unmatched. CDR1 LNHDA and CDR2 SQIVND come from the germline V gene (reference sequence). This CDR3 spans 13 amino acids. The CDR3 protein is CASSTGEFYGYTF. Here the CDR3 DNA reads TGTGCCAGTAGCACAGGGGAATTCTATGGCTACACCTTC.

The V gene is TRBV27, the J gene TRBJ2-7, with D perhaps assigned TRBD1 or TRBD2 (5 bases each). The V gene's germline CDR1 is MNHEY and CDR2 SMNVEV (reference sequence). The ends were cut back, 2 bases at V and 4 bases at J, with 9 bases in the middle. CDR3 length: 13 amino acids. DNA of the CDR3: TGTGCCAGCAGTTTAAAATGGGGGTACGAGCAGTACTTC. It translates to CASSLKWGYEQYF.

This clone was seen only once. J is TRBJ2-5 and V is TRBV7-2; a possible D gene is TRBD2 (6 bases). V gave up 3 bases and J gave up 5 bases, with 28 bases separating them. Germline lookup yields CDR1 SGHTA and CDR2 FQGNSA. CDR3 length: 19 amino acids. CDR3 DNA: TGTGCCAGCAGCTTGACGGGACGTCTTAATACGGGGGTTAGGGAGACCCAGTACTTC. The encoded protein is CASSLTGRLNTGVRETQYF.

The rearrangement uses TRBV19 and TRBJ2-7, with 13 bases identical to TRBD2. Germline V lookup: CDR1 LNHDA, CDR2 SQIVND (reference sequence). The CDR3 covers 15 residues. The J segment lost 2 bases and the V segment lost 4 bases, leaving 2 bases of the junction unmatched. CDR3 region: CASSNGLAGAYEQYF. Written as DNA, the CDR3 is TGTGCCAGTAGTAACGGACTAGCGGGAGCCTACGAGCAGTACTTC.

The V gene is TRBV10-3, the J gene TRBJ1-3; 8 bases are a match to TRBD1. The trim removed 6 bases at V and 3 bases at J, leaving 10 bases unmatched. CDR3 length equals 16 residues. From germline, CDR1 is ENHRY and CDR2 SYGVKD. CDR3 amino acids: CAIRDFPTGDGNTIYF. CDR3 bases: TGTGCCATCAGAGACTTTCCGACAGGGGATGGAAACACCATATATTTT.

There are a few counts of this clone. J is TRBJ2-7 and V is TRBV2; possible D gene TRBD2, 5 bases. The V and J ends lost 7 bases and 3 bases respectively, with 16 bases between them. Germline CDR1 SNHLY, CDR2 FYNNEI. The CDR3 covers 14 residues. The CDR3 DNA sequence: TGTGCCAGCACCAAAGACTACCAATTCTACGAGCAGTACTTC. Protein: CASTKDYQFYEQYF. Full variable domain (remainder filled in from reference TRBV2 and TRBJ2-7): EPEVTQTPSHQVTQMGQEVILRCVPISNHLYFYWYRQILGQKVEFLVSFYNNEISEKSEIFDDQFSVERPDGSNFTLKIRSTKLEDSAMYFCASTKDYQFYEQYFGPGTRLTVT.

The chain employs TRBV5-4 and TRBJ2-4, with 7 bases fitting TRBD2. Germline V gives CDR1 SGHNT, CDR2 YYREEE (reference sequence). V lost 2 bases and J lost 2; bases outside the gene matches: 4. The CDR3 has 15 amino acids. Here the CDR3 reads CASSFAGATKNIQYF. The CDR3 DNA follows: TGTGCCAGCAGCTTCGCGGGAGCGACCAAAAACATTCAGTACTTC.

The chain recombines TRBV7-2 with TRBJ1-5; D unresolved. The V end was cut by 4 bases, the J end by 9 bases, with 19 bases between. Germline CDR1 is SGHTA and CDR2 is FQGNSA. The CDR3 has 15 amino acids. CDR3 DNA sequence: TGTGCCAGCAGCTCCGGTTTCGCGGACCTGAGGCCCCAGCATTTT. Residues: CASSSGFADLRPQHF.

The chain recombines TRBV5-1 with TRBJ2-7; no clear D gene. Trimming left V 0 bases short and J 3 bases short, with 13 bases between. Germline CDR1 is SGHRS and CDR2 is YFSETQ. The CDR3 has 15 residues. CDR3 DNA: TGCGCCAGCAGCTTGGCCGGAAACGGCCTCTACGAGCAGTACTTC. It encodes CASSLAGNGLYEQYF.